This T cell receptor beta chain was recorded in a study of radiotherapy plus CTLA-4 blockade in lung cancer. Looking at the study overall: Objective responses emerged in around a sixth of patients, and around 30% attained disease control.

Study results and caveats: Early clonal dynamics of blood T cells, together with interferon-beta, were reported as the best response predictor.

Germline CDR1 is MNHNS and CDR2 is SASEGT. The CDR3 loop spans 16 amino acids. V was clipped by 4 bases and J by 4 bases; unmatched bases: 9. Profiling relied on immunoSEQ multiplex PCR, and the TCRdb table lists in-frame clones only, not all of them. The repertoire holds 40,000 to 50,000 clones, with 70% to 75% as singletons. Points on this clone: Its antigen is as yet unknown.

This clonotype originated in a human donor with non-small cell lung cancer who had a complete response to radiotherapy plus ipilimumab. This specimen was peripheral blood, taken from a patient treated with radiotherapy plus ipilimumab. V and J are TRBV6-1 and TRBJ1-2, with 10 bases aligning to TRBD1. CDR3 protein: CASSGDRGLRGYGYTF. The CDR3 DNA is TGTGCCAGCAGTGGCGACAGGGGGCTCCGTGGCTATGGCTACACCTTC.